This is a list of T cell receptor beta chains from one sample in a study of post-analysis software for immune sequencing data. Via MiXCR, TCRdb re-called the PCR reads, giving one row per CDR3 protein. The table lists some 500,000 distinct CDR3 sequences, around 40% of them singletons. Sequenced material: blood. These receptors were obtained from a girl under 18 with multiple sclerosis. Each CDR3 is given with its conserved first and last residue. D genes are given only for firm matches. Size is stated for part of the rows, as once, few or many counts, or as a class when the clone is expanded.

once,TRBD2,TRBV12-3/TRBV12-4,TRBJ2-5,CASSIGGVRETQYF,TGTGCCAGCAGCATCGGGGGGGTCCGAGAGACCCAGTACTTC
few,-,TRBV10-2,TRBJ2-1,CASGGEQFF,TGCGCCAGCGGGGGTGAGCAGTTCTTC
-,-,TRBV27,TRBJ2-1,CASSQGPTSYNEQFF,TGTGCCAGCAGTCAAGGTCCCACCTCCTACAATGAGCAGTTCTTC
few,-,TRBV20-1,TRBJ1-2,CSAREPKEAYGYTF,TGCAGTGCTAGAGAGCCAAAGGAGGCCTATGGCTACACCTTC
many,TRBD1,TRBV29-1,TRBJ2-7,CSVEGQGRYEQYF,TGCAGCGTTGAAGGACAGGGCCGCTACGAGCAGTACTTC
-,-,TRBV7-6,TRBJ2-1,CASSPTGGGRYPYVQFF,TGTGCCAGCAGCCCAACAGGGGGGGGGAGGTACCCTTACGTGCAGTTCTTC
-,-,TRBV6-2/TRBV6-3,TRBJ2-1,CASNLRGRSYNEQFF,TGTGCCAGCAATTTAAGGGGACGCTCCTACAATGAGCAGTTCTTC
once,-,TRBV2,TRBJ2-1,CASRKLIGVNEQFF,TGTGCCAGCAGGAAACTTATAGGTGTCAATGAGCAGTTCTTC
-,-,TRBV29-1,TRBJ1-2,CSVESRGNANYGYTF,TGCAGCGTTGAGAGTCGAGGGAATGCTAACTATGGCTACACCTTC
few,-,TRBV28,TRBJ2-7,CASSKGREEYEQYF,TGTGCCAGCAGCAAGGGACGGGAAGAATACGAGCAGTACTTC
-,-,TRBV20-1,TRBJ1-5,CSAREWPYSNQPQHF,TGCAGTGCTAGGGAGTGGCCCTATAGCAATCAGCCCCAGCATTTT
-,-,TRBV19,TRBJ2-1,CASSPPAPQQFF,TGTGCCAGTAGTCCCCCGGCGCCTCAGCAGTTCTTC
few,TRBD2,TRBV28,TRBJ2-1,CASSVAGQSYNEQFF,TGTGCCAGCAGTGTAGCGGGCCAGTCCTACAATGAGCAGTTCTTC
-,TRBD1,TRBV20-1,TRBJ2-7,CSAWDRGILEQYF,TGCAGTGCCTGGGACAGGGGGATTCTCGAGCAGTACTTC
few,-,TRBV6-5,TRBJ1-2,CASSYSTELYGYTF,TGTGCCAGCAGTTACTCGACCGAACTTTATGGCTACACCTTC
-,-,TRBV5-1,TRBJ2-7,CASSPAGTPTYEQYF,TGCGCCAGCAGCCCAGCCGGGACTCCGACCTACGAGCAGTACTTC
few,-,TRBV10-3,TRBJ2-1,CAIAGLPYNEQFF,TGTGCCATCGCAGGACTTCCCTACAATGAGCAGTTCTTC
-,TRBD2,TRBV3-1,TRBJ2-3,CASSQGRSGAGGTDTQYF,TGTGCCAGCAGCCAAGGAAGGTCAGGAGCGGGGGGCACAGATACGCAGTATTTT
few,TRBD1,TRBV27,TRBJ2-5,CASSGRGQETQYF,TGTGCCAGCAGTGGCAGGGGGCAAGAGACCCAGTACTTC
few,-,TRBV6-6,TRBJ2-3,CASRRQTDTQYF,TGTGCCAGCAGGAGACAGACGGATACGCAGTATTTT
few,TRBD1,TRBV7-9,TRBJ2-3,CASSPERGRDTQYF,TGTGCCAGCAGCCCCGAAAGGGGGCGAGATACGCAGTATTTT
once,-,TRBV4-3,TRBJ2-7,CASSQVLAPTDHEQYF,TGCGCCAGCAGCCAAGTTCTAGCCCCGACAGACCACGAGCAGTACTTC
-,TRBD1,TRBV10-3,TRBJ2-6,CAIRKTGGAGANVLTF,TGTGCCATCAGAAAGACAGGGGGTGCGGGGGCCAACGTCCTGACTTTC